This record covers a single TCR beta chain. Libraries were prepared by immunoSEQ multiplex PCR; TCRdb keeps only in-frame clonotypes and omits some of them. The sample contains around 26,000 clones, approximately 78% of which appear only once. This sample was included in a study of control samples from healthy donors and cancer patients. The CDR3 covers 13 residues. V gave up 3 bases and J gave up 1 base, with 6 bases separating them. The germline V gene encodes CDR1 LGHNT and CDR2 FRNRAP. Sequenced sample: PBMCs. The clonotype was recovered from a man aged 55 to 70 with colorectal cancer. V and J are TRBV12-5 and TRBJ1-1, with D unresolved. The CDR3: CASGLEENTEAFF. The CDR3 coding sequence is TGTGCTAGTGGTTTAGAGGAGAACACTGAAGCTTTCTTT.